These 31 T cell receptor beta chains originate from one sample sequenced in a study of cytomegalovirus exposure and HLA in healthy donors. Use of 60 Vbeta and 13 Jbeta primers characterized the PCR. Generated by immunoSEQ multiplex PCR, the TCRdb table keeps only in-frame clones and is missing some. The sample holds about 140,000 clones. Sequencing was done on a sample of PBMCs. These receptors came from a woman aged 18-35 years in good health and CMV-seronegative.

The rearrangement uses TRBV19 and TRBJ2-1; the D is unclear. Trimming pared 3 bases from V and 12 bases from J, leaving 15 bases between. Looked up from germline, CDR1 is LNHDA and CDR2 is SQIVND (reference sequence). The CDR3 runs 13 residues. CDR3 DNA sequence: TGTGCCAGTAGTATCCCCGGCGGCGCTGTGCAGTTCTTC. It translates to CASSIPGGAVQFF. The whole variable domain, remainder taken from reference TRBV19 and TRBJ2-1, is DGGITQSPKYLFRKEGQNVTLSCEQNLNHDAMYWYRQDPGQGLRLIYYSQIVNDFQKGDIAEGYSVSREKKESFPLTVTSAQKNPTAFYLCASSIPGGAVQFFGPGTRLTVL.

The chain employs TRBV6-1 and TRBJ2-5; 8 bases match TRBD2. The CDR3 is 14 amino acids. The germline V gene has CDR1 MNHNS and CDR2 SASEGT. V lost 4 bases, J lost 4 bases, and 5 bases stayed unmatched. CDR3 bases: TGTGCCAGCAGTGGTCGGGAGGGCAGAGAGACCCAGTACTTC. It yields the protein CASSGREGRETQYF.

The rearrangement joins TRBV10-1 to TRBJ2-1, with D possibly TRBD2 on 5 matching bases. V was trimmed by 5 bases and J by 10 bases, leaving 12 bases between them. Germline lookup yields CDR1 WNHNN and CDR2 SYGVQD (reference sequence). CDR3 length: 12 residues. The CDR3 is CASSRSPGEQFF. CDR3 coding DNA: TGCGCCAGCAGTAGATCGCCGGGAGAGCAGTTCTTC.

Of note for this clone: Mismatch with germline at one junction end may stem from a read error. The chain is built from TRBV7-7 and TRBJ2-3; 10 positions match TRBD2. The CDR3 loop spans 15 amino acids. Germline CDR1 SSHAT, CDR2 FNYEAQ (reference sequence). Here the CDR3 DNA reads TGTGCTAGCAGCTTAGGACTAGCGGACACAGATACGCAGTATTTT. Protein product: CASSLGLADTDTQYF. Full variable domain (outside the CDR3, taken from reference TRBV7-7 and TRBJ2-3): GAGVSQSPRYKVTKRGQDVTLRCDPISSHATLYWYQQALGQGPEFLTYFNYEAQPDKSGLPSDRFSAERPEGSISTLTIQRTEQRDSAMYRCASSLGLADTDTQYFGPGTRLTVL.

CDR3 region: CASSQVALAGSGELFF. In nucleotides, the CDR3 is TGTGCCAGCAGCCAAGTGGCACTAGCGGGGTCCGGGGAGCTGTTTTTT. The chain joins TRBV14 to TRBJ2-2; TRBD2 matches 10 bases. The CDR3 is 16 residues long. CDR1 and CDR2 (germline): SGHDN, FVKESK. Trimming cost V 1 base and J 6 bases; bases outside gene matches: 5.

To note about this clone: This sample also contains other DNA sequences that code for the same CDR3. This chain joins TRBV6-1 and TRBJ2-1, with TRBD2 matching 8 bases. Per the germline V gene, CDR1 is MNHNS and CDR2 is SASEGT. The length of the CDR3 is 14 residues. Losses at the gene ends were 5 bases for V and 4 bases for J; bases not matched to a gene: 4. In nucleotides, the CDR3 is TGTGCCAGCAGTTTAGCGGGAAGGTACAATGAGCAGTTCTTC. It is translated as CASSLAGRYNEQFF.

The chain joins TRBV28 to TRBJ1-5; D is uncertain. The length of the CDR3 is 14 residues. The ends were cut back, 3 bases at V and 0 bases at J, with 6 bases in the middle. Germline CDR1 reads MDHEN; CDR2 reads SYDVKM. The CDR3 region is CASSLLPSNQPQHF. CDR3 sequence (DNA): TGTGCCAGCAGTTTGCTACCTAGCAATCAGCCCCAGCATTTT.

CDR3 protein: CASSSGQALSYEQYF. DNA for the CDR3: TGTGCCAGCAGCTCGGGACAGGCCCTCTCCTACGAGCAGTACTTC. The chain recombines TRBV7-2 with TRBJ2-7, with 8 bases identical to TRBD1. V lost 4 bases and J lost 0; bases outside the gene matches: 5. Germline V CDR1 and CDR2: SGHTA, FQGNSA. The length of the CDR3 is 15 residues.

A note on this clone: This is likely a read error, given that the CDR3 carries no conserved phenylalanine or tryptophan at its end. The V call is TRBV14, the J call TRBJ1-1; D gene uncertain. The CDR3 has 12 amino acids. From germline, CDR1 is SGHDN and CDR2 FVKESK. CDR3 region: CTSSQFEAEAFL. Here the CDR3 DNA reads TGTACCAGCAGCCAGTTCGAAGCTGAAGCTTTCCTT.

The chain employs TRBV12-5 and TRBJ2-5; perhaps TRBD1 as D (7 bases). Trimming took off 4 bases at V and 4 bases at J, with 10 bases between the two ends. The CDR3 has 13 residues. Germline-derived CDR1 and CDR2 are LGHNT and FRNRAP. The CDR3 is CASGSGGGETQYF. The CDR3 region has the DNA TGTGCTAGTGGTTCAGGGGGAGGAGAGACCCAGTACTTC.

As for this clone: Other DNA sequences in this specimen translate into the identical CDR3. This sequence joins TRBV25-1 and TRBJ2-3; maybe TRBD2 (5 bases). The V end lost 5 bases, the J end lost 2 bases, and 17 bases lay between the germline ends. The CDR3 totals 16 residues. Germline V gives CDR1 MGHDK, CDR2 SYGVNS. The CDR3 DNA follows: TGTGCCAGCAGTACCCGCTATGAGGGCTACACAGATACGCAGTATTTT. The encoded protein is CASSTRYEGYTDTQYF. The full variable domain, rest sourced from reference TRBV25-1 and TRBJ2-3, is EADIYQTPRYLVIGTGKKITLECSQTMGHDKMYWYQQDPGMELHLIHYSYGVNSTEKGDLSSESTVSRIRTEHFPLTLESARPSHTSQYLCASSTRYEGYTDTQYFGPGTRLTVL.

This chain connects TRBV9 to TRBJ2-1; TRBD2 matches at 8 bases. The germline gives CDR1 SGDLS, CDR2 YYNGEE. The CDR3 is made up of 14 amino acids. The V gene end was trimmed by 2 bases and the J gene end by 9 bases; junction bases not matched to a gene: 7. The CDR3 reads CASSVGTRTGEQFF. The CDR3 DNA reads TGTGCCAGCAGCGTGGGGACTAGGACGGGTGAGCAGTTCTTC.

The chain joins TRBV7-6 to TRBJ2-7, with 9 bases that match TRBD1. This CDR3 is 15 amino acids long. CDR1 is SGHVS, CDR2 FNYEAQ, per germline. The ends lost 5 bases at V and 9 bases at J; junction bases unmatched: 14. The CDR3 sequence is CASSRPVRTGVRQYV. CDR3 coding DNA: TGTGCCAGCAGCCGCCCGGTGCGGACAGGGGTCCGGCAGTACGTC.

The chain employs TRBV5-1 and TRBJ2-3, with 8 bases lining up with TRBD1. CDR1 is SGHRS and CDR2 is YFSETQ in the germline V gene. V lost 2 bases and J lost 0; bases outside the gene matches: 8. CDR3 length: 17 residues. The CDR3 DNA is TGCGCCAGCAGCTTTGGTACAGGGGGGCCTAGCACAGATACGCAGTATTTT. It is translated as CASSFGTGGPSTDTQYF.

The chain links TRBV10-2 to TRBJ2-2, with TRBD2 as a possible D gene (6 bases). Looked up from germline, CDR1 is WSHSY and CDR2 is SAAADI. Trimming pared 6 bases from V and 6 bases from J, leaving 11 bases between. The CDR3 is 13 amino acids. CDR3 sequence reads: CASSGSGSGELFF. The CDR3 DNA reads TGCGCCAGCAGCGGGAGCGGTTCCGGGGAGCTGTTTTTT.

The rearrangement links TRBV4-3 to TRBJ2-3, with 7 bases lining up with TRBD2. The CDR3 is 19 residues long. J was trimmed by 2 bases and V by 0 bases; bases with no gene match: 14. Germline values: CDR1 LGHNA, CDR2 YSLEER. The CDR3 is CASSQDLAGPVGDTDTQYF. The DNA for the CDR3 is TGCGCCAGCAGCCAAGATTTAGCGGGTCCCGTGGGGGACACAGATACGCAGTATTTT.

CDR3 in amino acids: CASSSGHRSGNTIYF. In DNA form, the CDR3 reads TGTGCCAGCAGCTCCGGTCATCGCTCTGGAAACACCATATATTTT. The chain has TRBV5-6 and TRBJ1-3; D uncertain. CDR3 length: 15 residues. Germline V lookup: CDR1 SGHDT, CDR2 YYEEEE. V was shortened by 3 bases and J by 0 bases, with 10 bases between the two germline ends.

The rearrangement joins TRBV27 to TRBJ2-5; 8 nucleotides align to TRBD1. The ends lost 5 bases at V and 2 bases at J; junction bases unmatched: 7. The CDR3 has 15 amino acids. The germline V gene encodes CDR1 MNHEY and CDR2 SMNVEV (reference sequence). The CDR3 DNA reads as TGTGCCAGCAGTACAGGACAGGGTTCACAAGAGACCCAGTACTTC. Translating gives CASSTGQGSQETQYF.

V is TRBV6-6 and J is TRBJ2-2; TRBD1 agrees at 7 bases. Germline V CDR1 and CDR2: MNHNY, SVGAGI (reference sequence). The J segment lost 4 bases and the V segment lost 9 bases, leaving 8 bases of the junction unmatched. The CDR3 sequence is 14 residues long. The CDR3 region is CASRPGQRTGELFF. The CDR3, as DNA: TGTGCCAGTAGGCCGGGACAGCGCACCGGGGAGCTGTTTTTT.

The chain links TRBV9 to TRBJ1-1; 7 nucleotides line up with TRBD1. V shed 3 bases, J shed 4 bases, and the junction held 6 bases outside the gene matches. The CDR3 spans 14 residues. Looked up from germline, CDR1 is SGDLS and CDR2 is YYNGEE. CDR3 nucleotides: TGTGCCAGCAGCGGACAGGGATTGAGCACTGAAGCTTTCTTT. Translation gives CASSGQGLSTEAFF.

The rearrangement uses TRBV4-1 and TRBJ2-1, with a weak D call TRBD2 (6 bases). The CDR3 loop spans 15 amino acids. Germline CDR1 reads MGHRA; CDR2 reads YSYEKL. Trimming stripped 4 bases from V and 7 bases from J, with 17 bases between. CDR3 nucleotides: TGCGCCAGCAGCCGAGACTACGGGAGTCCAAATGAGCAGTTCTTC. It encodes CASSRDYGSPNEQFF.

This chain links TRBV5-3 with TRBJ2-7; D may be TRBD2 (6 bases). TRBV5-3 is flagged as an ORF with uncertain function. V lost 4 bases to trimming and J lost 4 bases, with 15 bases between them. The CDR3 is 14 residues long. CDR3 sequence reads: CARSRGLSRYEQYV. CDR3 in DNA: TGTGCCAGAAGCCGAGGACTATCTCGTTACGAGCAGTACGTC.

This chain links TRBV30 with TRBJ2-5; 10 nucleotides match TRBD2. Germline CDR1 GTSNPN, CDR2 SVGIG (reference sequence). This CDR3 contains 13 residues. J lost 8 bases, V lost 6 bases, and 9 bases had no gene match. The CDR3 is CACALAGEITQYF. The CDR3 DNA reads as TGTGCCTGTGCGCTAGCGGGAGAAATCACCCAGTACTTC. The entire variable domain, with the rest obtained from reference TRBV30 and TRBJ2-5, is as follows: SQTIHQWPATLVQPVGSPLSLECTVEGTSNPNLYWYRQAAGRGLQLLFYSVGIGQISSEVPQNLSASRPQDRQFILSSKKLLLSDSGFYLCACALAGEITQYFGPGTRLLVL.

The chain recombines TRBV5-4 with TRBJ2-1, with D perhaps TRBD1 (5 bases). The CDR3 runs to 15 residues. Deletions cut 6 bases from V and 0 bases from J, with 13 bases between. Germline V lookup: CDR1 SGHNT, CDR2 YYREEE (reference sequence). The chain's CDR3 is CASNQRRGSYNEQFF. The DNA for the CDR3 is TGTGCCAGCAACCAACGAAGGGGCTCCTACAATGAGCAGTTCTTC. Complete variable domain (other parts from reference TRBV5-4 and TRBJ2-1): ETGVTQSPTHLIKTRGQQVTLRCSSQSGHNTVSWYQQALGQGPQFIFQYYREEENGRGNFPPRFSGLQFPNYSSELNVNALELDDSALYLCASNQRRGSYNEQFFGPGTRLTVL.

The chain couples TRBV11-2 to TRBJ1-2, with TRBD1 identical over 7 bases. CDR1 and CDR2 (germline): SGHAT, FQNNGV. V shed 6 bases and J 4 bases; nucleotides not matched to a gene: 11. This CDR3 is 15 amino acids long. The CDR3, as DNA: TGTGCCAGCAGGGAAACAGGGGTTTGGGCCTATGGCTACACCTTC. Residues: CASRETGVWAYGYTF.

V and J are TRBV5-5 and TRBJ1-1, with TRBD1 matching 7 bases. This CDR3 contains 14 residues. From germline, CDR1 is SGHKS and CDR2 YYEKEE (reference sequence). The V gene end was trimmed by 0 bases and the J gene end by 5 bases; junction bases not matched to a gene: 4. DNA for the CDR3: TGTGCCAGCAGCTTGGAGGGGGCGGCTACTGAAGCTTTCTTT. Protein: CASSLEGAATEAFF. Full variable domain (remainder filled in from reference TRBV5-5 and TRBJ1-1): DAGVTQSPTHLIKTRGQQVTLRCSPISGHKSVSWYQQVLGQGPQFIFQYYEKEERGRGNFPDRFSARQFPNYSSELNVNALLLGDSALYLCASSLEGAATEAFFGQGTRLTVV.

The V call is TRBV28, the J call TRBJ2-5; the D gene is possibly TRBD1 (6 bases). The CDR3 length is 14 residues. V was cut by 8 bases and J by 5 bases, with 18 bases left in between. Germline lookup yields CDR1 MDHEN and CDR2 SYDVKM. CDR3 loop: CASLGHNEGETQYF. CDR3 bases: TGTGCCAGCTTGGGACACAATGAAGGGGAGACCCAGTACTTC.

This rearrangement joins TRBV11-3 to TRBJ1-6, with D unresolved. Germline V CDR1 and CDR2: SGHNT, YENEEA. The CDR3 extends over 13 amino acids. The V and J ends lost 2 bases and 5 bases respectively, with 4 bases between them. The DNA of the CDR3 is TGTGCCAGCAGCTTATCCAATAATTCACCCCTCCACTTT. Protein: CASSLSNNSPLHF.

Turning to this clone: This specimen includes other DNA sequences encoding the same CDR3. The CDR3 DNA follows: TGTGCCTGGAGTGTGCAGGTAGCGGGAGCCCACTTTAGCACAGATACGCAGTATTTT. This encodes CAWSVQVAGAHFSTDTQYF. V is TRBV30 and J is TRBJ2-3; 9 bases are a match to TRBD2. The CDR3 length is 19 residues. Per the germline V gene, CDR1 is GTSNPN and CDR2 is SVGIG (reference sequence). V lost 0 bases, J lost 0 bases, and 13 bases stayed unmatched. Filled out from reference TRBV30 and TRBJ2-3, the complete variable domain reads SQTIHQWPATLVQPVGSPLSLECTVEGTSNPNLYWYRQAAGRGLQLLFYSVGIGQISSEVPQNLSASRPQDRQFILSSKKLLLSDSGFYLCAWSVQVAGAHFSTDTQYFGPGTRLTVL.

The chain uses TRBV5-1 and TRBJ2-3; 7 positions agree with TRBD2. Germline V gives CDR1 SGHRS, CDR2 YFSETQ. V lost 0 bases, J lost 4 bases, and 5 bases stayed unmatched. This CDR3 has 15 residues. CDR3 residues: CASSLGGSGADTQYF. CDR3 nucleotides: TGCGCCAGCAGCTTGGGCGGGAGTGGGGCAGATACGCAGTATTTT.

The V and J genes are TRBV9 and TRBJ2-1; D is possibly TRBD1 (5 bases). CDR3 size: 15 residues. Germline lookup yields CDR1 SGDLS and CDR2 YYNGEE. V was shortened by 4 bases and J by 2 bases, with 13 bases between the two germline ends. The CDR3 spells CASSHRSTAYNEQFF. CDR3 DNA sequence: TGTGCCAGCAGCCACAGGTCTACGGCCTACAATGAGCAGTTCTTC.